The table lists the clone carrying this T cell receptor (beta chain) with a few counts. The antigen remains undetermined. RNA transcripts yielded amplified TCR beta CDR3 regions. HTBI primers drove first-round RT-PCR of the TCR CDR3. TCRdb passed the multiplex PCR reads through MiXCR, listing each CDR3 protein once. Counted here are around 620,000 distinct CDR3 sequences, under 60% occurring once; the ten biggest clones make up under 20%. There are 14 residues in the CDR3. CDR1 ENHRY and CDR2 SYGVKD come from the germline V gene. The V gene lost 6 bases and the J gene lost 2 bases, with 13 bases spanning the gap. This entry is derived from a study of T cells in Graves' hyperthyroidism and ophthalmopathy. Diagnosis relied on clinical symptoms, serum thyroxine and TRAb, thyroid ultrasound and orbital computed tomography. Study-level points and caveats: Among clonotypes expanded in thyroid above 0.001, most were also found in blood. Model-based prediction identified ophthalmopathy a median approximately 6 months prior to its onset. Stable hyperthyroidism and ophthalmopathy were separated using 13 V-J signatures.

The TCR comes from an adult woman with Graves' disease, either hyperthyroidism or ophthalmopathy (not recorded which). The specimen was peripheral blood or thyroid tissue (not recorded which). The chain uses TRBV10-3 and TRBJ2-5; D is undetermined. The CDR3 spells CAIRGQLKQETQYF. The DNA of the CDR3 is TGTGCCATCAGAGGCCAGCTAAAACAAGAGACCCAGTACTTC.